These T cell receptor beta chains were read from a single sample in a study of OX40 agonist ivuxolimab in advanced cancers. Libraries were prepared by immunoSEQ multiplex PCR; TCRdb keeps only in-frame clonotypes and omits some of them. The table has 57,000 or so clones, approximately 86% seen once. Sequencing was performed on CD4+ or CD8+ T cells sorted from blood, taken in a trial of the OX40 agonist ivuxolimab. The source is an adult with an advanced solid tumor such as melanoma, head and neck, liver or kidney cancer. CDR3s include the opening cysteine and the closing phenylalanine or tryptophan. A D gene is named only where the DNA matches it firmly. Size is stated for part of the rows, as once, few or many counts, or as a class when the clone is expanded.

D	length	V	J	size	CDR3	DNA
TRBD1	20	TRBV7-8	TRBJ1-3	.	CASSLAGALRTGISGNTIYF	TGTGCCAGCAGCTTAGCCGGCGCTTTAAGGACAGGTATCTCTGGAAACACCATATATTTT
.	14	TRBV18	TRBJ2-1	.	CASSPSAEYNEQFF	TGTGCCAGCTCACCATCGGCAGAGTACAATGAGCAGTTCTTC
TRBD1	16	TRBV4-1	TRBJ2-1	.	CASSQVWDRGRNEQFF	TGCGCCAGCAGCCAAGTTTGGGACAGGGGGCGTAATGAGCAGTTCTTC
.	13	TRBV6-5	TRBJ2-2	.	CASRERGPGELFF	TGTGCCAGCAGGGAACGGGGGCCCGGGGAGCTGTTTTTT
.	15	TRBV5-1	TRBJ2-1	.	CASTAGANSYNEQFF	TGCGCCAGCACAGCCGGAGCTAACTCCTACAATGAGCAGTTCTTC
.	13	TRBV5-1	TRBJ2-7	.	CASSFGGTYEQYF	TGCGCCAGCAGCTTCGGAGGTACCTACGAGCAGTACTTC
.	14	TRBV7-2	TRBJ2-7	.	CASSLNVKAYEQYF	TGTGCCAGCAGCTTAAATGTAAAGGCCTACGAGCAGTACTTC
TRBD2	19	TRBV5-1	TRBJ2-4	.	CASSFPMTSGELAKNIQYF	TGCGCCAGCAGCTTTCCAATGACTAGCGGGGAACTAGCCAAAAACATTCAGTACTTC
.	17	TRBV4-2	TRBJ2-1	.	CASSQETGAHSYNEQFF	TGTGCCAGCAGCCAAGAGACGGGGGCTCACTCCTACAATGAGCAGTTCTTC
.	14	TRBV6-5	TRBJ2-5	.	CASSLGPAQETQYF	TGTGCCAGCAGCCTCGGGCCCGCCCAAGAGACCCAGTACTTC
TRBD2	14	TRBV6-5	TRBJ2-2	.	CASRLAGGTGELFF	TGTGCCAGCAGGCTCGCGGGGGGAACCGGGGAGCTGTTTTTT
TRBD1	15	TRBV19	TRBJ2-2	.	CASRGQGASTGELFF	TGTGCCAGTAGAGGACAGGGGGCTTCCACCGGGGAGCTGTTTTTT
TRBD1	15	TRBV7-2	TRBJ1-5	.	CASSGQANSNQPQHF	TGTGCCAGCAGCGGACAGGCGAATAGCAATCAGCCCCAGCATTTT
.	13	TRBV25-1	TRBJ2-7	.	CASSEGMAYEQYF	TGTGCCAGCAGTGAGGGAATGGCCTACGAGCAGTACTTC
.	15	TRBV11-3	TRBJ2-6	.	CASSSGGSGANVLTF	TGTGCCAGCAGCTCCGGGGGCTCTGGGGCCAACGTCCTGACTTTC
.	11	TRBV7-9	TRBJ2-7	few	CASSLADEQYF	TGTGCCAGCAGCTTAGCGGACGAGCAGTACTTC
TRBD2	19	TRBV15	TRBJ2-7	.	CATSRGRGLAGIETYEQYF	TGTGCCACCAGCAGAGGGAGGGGACTAGCGGGGATTGAGACGTACGAGCAGTACTTC
.	17	TRBV9	TRBJ1-3	.	CASSVVFGEGSGNTIYF	TGTGCCAGCAGCGTAGTGTTTGGAGAGGGTTCTGGAAACACCATATATTTT
.	15	TRBV5-4	TRBJ2-7	.	CASSPGSGGPYEQYF	TGTGCCAGCAGCCCCGGAAGCGGTGGACCCTACGAGCAGTACTTC
.	13	TRBV10-3	TRBJ2-7	.	CASRAQTLDEQYF	TGTGCCTCCCGGGCTCAGACCCTCGACGAGCAGTACTTC
.	16	TRBV5-5	TRBJ1-2	.	CASSMGGTDFYYGYTF	TGTGCCAGCAGTATGGGAGGGACGGACTTTTACTATGGCTACACCTTC
TRBD1	15	TRBV4-2	TRBJ1-5	.	CASSQAAGGAQPQHF	TGTGCCAGCAGCCAGGCTGCAGGGGGCGCACAGCCCCAGCATTTT
.	13	TRBV18	TRBJ1-1	.	CASSQSSGSEAFF	TGTGCCAGCTCACAGTCGAGTGGATCCGAAGCTTTCTTT
TRBD1	15	TRBV29-1	TRBJ2-7	.	CSVQYPGQKKYEQYF	TGCAGCGTACAATACCCGGGACAGAAAAAATACGAGCAGTACTTC
.	19	TRBV6-4	TRBJ1-2	.	CASSSTVGLRGGSYYGYTF	TGTGCCAGCAGCTCGACAGTAGGCCTTCGAGGGGGAAGTTACTATGGCTACACCTTC
.	12	TRBV12-5	TRBJ1-2	.	CAGYRNNYGYTF	TGTGCTGGCTACAGAAATAACTATGGCTACACCTTC
TRBD2	20	TRBV19	TRBJ2-3	.	CASSTIGTSSHNKAGDTQYF	TGTGCCAGTAGTACCATCGGGACTAGCTCCCACAATAAGGCTGGAGATACGCAGTATTTT
.	14	TRBV30	TRBJ1-5	few	CAWNTGTSNQPQHF	TGTGCCTGGAACACCGGGACAAGCAATCAGCCCCAGCATTTT
.	15	TRBV27	TRBJ2-7	.	CASSLSIGGSYEQYF	TGTGCCAGCAGTTTATCGATAGGCGGCAGCTACGAGCAGTACTTC
.	10	TRBV6-4	TRBJ1-1	.	CASSGGRAFF	TGTGCCAGCAGTGGAGGGCGAGCTTTCTTT
TRBD2	15	TRBV6-1	TRBJ2-5	.	CASSAGLAGGETQYF	TGTGCCAGCAGTGCGGGACTAGCGGGGGGAGAGACCCAGTACTTC
TRBD1	15	TRBV19	TRBJ1-5	.	CASSIQQGASQPQHF	TGTGCCAGTAGTATCCAGCAGGGGGCGAGCCAGCCCCAGCATTTT
.	17	TRBV2	TRBJ2-2	.	CASSELGSPSGTGELFF	TGTGCCAGCAGTGAACTTGGTTCTCCAAGTGGGACCGGGGAGCTGTTTTTT
TRBD1	15	TRBV19	TRBJ1-1	once	CASSFTGGAEAEAFF	TGTGCCAGTAGTTTCACAGGGGGCGCGGAGGCTGAAGCTTTCTTT
.	15	TRBV29-1	TRBJ2-5	.	CSVELGAGYQETQYF	TGCAGCGTTGAACTCGGGGCGGGGTACCAAGAGACCCAGTACTTC
.	14	TRBV2	TRBJ2-1	.	CASLRDSLGNEQFF	TGTGCCAGTTTAAGGGACTCCTTGGGGAATGAGCAGTTCTTC
.	14	TRBV7-9	TRBJ1-4	.	CASSLGGSNEKLFF	TGTGCCAGCAGCTTGGGTGGCAGTAATGAAAAACTGTTTTTT
.	16	TRBV4-1	TRBJ2-7	.	CASSQGMGVGFYEQYF	TGCGCCAGCAGCCAAGGGATGGGGGTTGGGTTCTACGAGCAGTACTTC
TRBD1	15	TRBV6-1	TRBJ2-1	once	CASSDFDRVHNEQFF	TGTGCCAGCAGTGACTTCGACAGGGTGCACAATGAGCAGTTCTTC
TRBD1	15	TRBV6-6	TRBJ1-3	.	CASRITGASGNTIYF	TGTGCCAGCAGAATCACAGGGGCCTCTGGAAACACCATATATTTT
TRBD2	16	TRBV5-1	TRBJ2-7	.	CASSSQLAGGSYEQYF	TGCGCCAGCAGCTCCCAACTAGCGGGAGGTTCCTACGAGCAGTACTTC
TRBD2	14	TRBV7-2	TRBJ2-3	.	CASSFGLAADTQYF	TGTGCCAGCAGCTTTGGACTAGCGGCCGATACGCAGTATTTT
TRBD1	13	TRBV7-9	TRBJ1-3	.	CASSLDRGDTIYF	TGTGCCAGCAGCTTGGACAGGGGAGACACCATATATTTT
.	15	TRBV15	TRBJ2-5	.	CATSRDPGYPETQYF	TGTGCCACCAGCAGAGATCCCGGCTATCCGGAGACCCAGTACTTC
.	13	TRBV30	TRBJ1-1	few	CAWSEEGGTEAFF	TGTGCCTGGAGTGAAGAGGGAGGCACTGAAGCTTTCTTT
TRBD1	17	TRBV7-9	TRBJ2-7	.	CASSSLGQGPTSYEQYF	TGTGCCAGCAGCTCGTTGGGACAGGGGCCCACATCCTACGAGCAGTACTTC
TRBD2	16	TRBV4-2	TRBJ2-1	.	CASSQERLAGGDEQFF	TGTGCCAGCAGCCAAGAGCGGCTAGCGGGGGGGGATGAGCAGTTCTTC
TRBD1	15	TRBV18	TRBJ2-5	.	CASSFNGQGQETQYF	TGTGCCAGCTCATTCAACGGACAGGGCCAAGAGACCCAGTACTTC
TRBD2	15	TRBV5-1	TRBJ2-5	once	CASSWEGLVTETQYF	TGCGCCAGCAGCTGGGAGGGACTAGTTACAGAGACCCAGTACTTC
.	14	TRBV6-1	TRBJ1-2	.	CASSEGTWVYGYTF	TGTGCCAGCAGTGAAGGGACTTGGGTATATGGCTACACCTTC
.	13	TRBV29-1	TRBJ1-1	.	CSVARRLGTEAFF	TGCAGCGTTGCCCGGAGGTTGGGGACTGAAGCTTTCTTT
TRBD1	15	TRBV2	TRBJ2-2	.	CASFPNRGYAGELFF	TGTGCCAGCTTTCCTAACAGGGGCTACGCCGGGGAGCTGTTTTTT
.	16	TRBV27	TRBJ2-7	.	CASSSAPTRGGYEQYF	TGTGCCAGCAGTTCAGCCCCGACTAGGGGCGGCTACGAGCAGTACTTC
.	10	TRBV28	TRBJ1-2	.	CAIWSYGYTF	TGTGCCATTTGGAGTTATGGCTACACCTTC
.	16	TRBV7-2	TRBJ1-5	.	CASSPQGIPGDQPQHF	TGTGCCAGCAGCCCCCAGGGGATTCCGGGGGATCAGCCCCAGCATTTT
TRBD2	14	TRBV29-1	TRBJ2-1	.	CSVGGTRSYNEQFF	TGCAGCGTTGGGGGGACTAGATCCTACAATGAGCAGTTCTTC
.	11	TRBV20-1	TRBJ1-1	.	CSARQNTEAFF	TGCAGTGCTAGACAGAACACTGAAGCTTTCTTT
.	14	TRBV18	TRBJ1-5	.	CASSPSQGGQPQHF	TGTGCCAGCTCACCATCGCAGGGCGGTCAGCCCCAGCATTTT
.	14	TRBV7-2	TRBJ1-4	.	CASSLGRTNEKLFF	TGTGCCAGCAGCTTAGGAAGGACAAATGAAAAACTGTTTTTT